This TCR beta chain emerged from a study of blood T cell repertoires in COVID-19. Whole-study context: Researchers got acute and convalescent COVID-19 samples from the United States, Italy and Spain. T cells, B-cell-depleted T cells, or PBMCs supplied cDNA or gDNA.

Original methodology: By means of reference gene primer amplification, nucleated cell counts were estimated. Profiled with immunoSEQ multiplex PCR; TCRdb holds only in-frame clones, not every one. D and trimming were read from the DNA, whereas the V and J calls and clone size are those reported in that table. The profile covers about 440,000 clones, with around nine tenths appearing a single time and around 4.5% taken by the ten largest. The germline V gene has CDR1 KGHSH and CDR2 LQKENI. The ends lost 1 base at V and 0 bases at J; junction bases unmatched: 5. The length of the CDR3 is 17 residues. This clone was seen only a few times.

The V gene is TRBV18, the J gene TRBJ1-4; 7 positions match TRBD1. The receptor was derived from a woman aged 25 to 39 with acute or convalescent COVID-19. The sample taken for sequencing was peripheral blood. Here the CDR3 reads CASSPLGQSATNEKLFF. For the CDR3, the DNA is TGTGCCAGCTCACCACTGGGACAGTCTGCAACTAATGAAAAACTGTTTTTT.